These 8 T cell receptor beta chains were all obtained from the same sample, sequenced in a study of T cell responses to AZD1222 COVID-19 vaccine. The data were produced by immunoSEQ multiplex PCR, yet TCRdb's version contains in-frame clones alone and is incomplete. The sample lists roughly 170,000 clones, about 90% occurring once. The sample was peripheral blood, taken on day 0 of AZD1222 vaccination. The receptors here all came from an adult in good health.

V is TRBV21-1 and J is TRBJ1-2. TRBV21-1 is tagged as a pseudogene. This CDR3 spans 14 amino acids. The CDR3 is CASRRMRANYGYTF. DNA for the CDR3: TGTGCCAGCAGAAGAATGAGGGCTAACTATGGCTACACCTTC.

The chain is built from TRBV9 and TRBJ2-2; 11 bases map to TRBD1. This CDR3 has 14 residues. V dropped 5 bases and J dropped 7; count of bases not matched to a gene: 4. Germline V gives CDR1 SGDLS, CDR2 YYNGEE. CDR3: CASSEGTGGGELFF. CDR3 nucleotides: TGTGCCAGCAGTGAAGGGACAGGGGGCGGGGAGCTGTTTTTT.

This chain connects TRBV18 to TRBJ1-2, with unresolved D. This CDR3 comprises 15 residues. Germline CDR1 reads KGHSH; CDR2 reads LQKENI. Trimming took off 6 bases at V and 1 base at J, with 15 bases between the two ends. The CDR3 nucleotides are TGTGCCAGCTCGCCGCCCTCGATTCTTAACTATGGCTACACCTTC. Encoded protein: CASSPPSILNYGYTF.

This sequence joins TRBV2 and TRBJ2-3, with TRBD2 identical over 9 bases. V shed 6 bases, J shed 3 bases, and the junction held 7 bases outside the gene matches. The length of the CDR3 is 15 residues. Germline CDR1 and CDR2: SNHLY and FYNNEI. CDR3 in DNA: TGTGCCAGCAGAACGGGACTAGCTGTGACAGATACGCAGTATTTT. It is translated as CASRTGLAVTDTQYF.

The CDR3 DNA follows: TGTGCCAGCAGCTTATCCGGACAGGGCAAAGGAAACACCATATATTTT. It is translated as CASSLSGQGKGNTIYF. The chain couples TRBV7-2 to TRBJ1-3; TRBD1 matches 8 bases. J gave up 4 bases and V 2 bases, and 7 bases lay outside the gene matches. CDR1 SGHTA and CDR2 FQGNSA come from the germline V gene. CDR3 length: 16 amino acids.

The chain couples TRBV11-2 to TRBJ1-5; D remains unclear. Germline V CDR1 and CDR2: SGHAT, FQNNGV. The V and J ends lost 1 base and 0 bases respectively, with 10 bases between them. The CDR3 is made up of 16 amino acids. This CDR3 reads CASSLGPRDSNQPQHF. The CDR3 nucleotides are TGTGCCAGCAGCTTAGGCCCAAGGGATAGCAATCAGCCCCAGCATTTT.

The CDR3 loop reads CASSRTGGVYGYTF. CDR3 nucleotide sequence: TGTGCCAGCAGCCGGACAGGGGGCGTCTATGGCTACACCTTC. The genes are TRBV14 and TRBJ1-2, with 11 bases lining up with TRBD1. The CDR3 extends over 14 amino acids. Germline lookup yields CDR1 SGHDN and CDR2 FVKESK. V trimming: 4 bases; J trimming: 4 bases; junction bases outside the gene matches: 2. Combining the CDR3 with reference TRBV14 and TRBJ1-2 gives the whole variable domain EAGVTQFPSHSVIEKGQTVTLRCDPISGHDNLYWYRRVMGKEIKFLLHFVKESKQDESGMPNNRFLAERTGGTYSTLKVQPAELEDSGVYFCASSRTGGVYGYTFGSGTRLTVV.

The CDR3 bases are TGTGCCAGCAGCCCCAAGTTTTCGAGGTCACGCAATCAGCCCCAGCATTTT. This encodes CASSPKFSRSRNQPQHF. The chain is built from TRBV3-1 (or the pseudogene TRBV3-2) and TRBJ1-5, with D hard to call. Germline V gene sequence: CDR1 LGHDT, CDR2 YNNKEL (reference sequence). V lost 4 bases, J lost 2 bases, and 18 bases lay in between. The CDR3 sequence is 17 residues long.